Below, 18 T cell receptor beta chains from the same sample are listed, as sequenced in a study of blood T cell repertoires in COVID-19 (dated by TCRdb to 2020 to 2022). Libraries were prepared through the immunoSEQ multiplex PCR assay. This is the immuneACCESS table as TCRdb keeps it, with only in-frame sequences that have V and J called. A part of the clones is gone; compared with another copy, unresolved V genes explain less than half, and the rest is unexplained. This sample holds about 100,000 clones; 80% to 90% were observed only once. The ten largest clonotypes hold around 5% of the sample. Specimen: peripheral blood. The receptor source for this set is a human donor in a cohort sampled during active COVID-19.

This clone was seen once. The chain is built from TRBV28 and TRBJ2-1, with TRBD2 identical over 12 bases. CDR3 size: 14 residues. Looked up from germline, CDR1 is MDHEN and CDR2 is SYDVKM. Trimming at V came to 6 bases and at J to 8 bases, leaving 5 bases not matched to a gene. The CDR3 region has the DNA TGTGCCAGCAGACTAGCGGGAGGTGGTGATGAGCAGTTCTTC. This encodes CASRLAGGGDEQFF.

The chain employs TRBV4-3 and TRBJ2-2, with D possibly matching TRBD1 (5 bases). Trimming stripped 7 bases from V and 4 bases from J, with 13 bases between. The CDR3 is 14 residues long. The V gene's germline CDR1 is LGHNA and CDR2 YSLEER. This chain's CDR3 is CASKDISSTGELFF. The CDR3 DNA is TGCGCCAGCAAGGACATTTCGTCCACCGGGGAGCTGTTTTTT.

The chain carries TRBV6-6 and TRBJ1-3, with D perhaps matching TRBD1 (6 bases). The germline V gene encodes CDR1 MNHNY and CDR2 SVGAGI (reference sequence). Trimming cost V 5 bases and J 0 bases, with 11 bases left between them. This CDR3 region has 15 residues. The CDR3 spells CASSRQAYSGNTIYF. The CDR3 DNA reads TGTGCCAGCAGTCGACAGGCCTACTCTGGAAACACCATATATTTT.

This chain uses TRBV18 with TRBJ1-1, with unresolved D. With 6 bases removed from V and 3 bases from J, the gap between germline ends came to 17 bases. The CDR3 covers 15 residues. Germline assignment: CDR1 KGHSH and CDR2 LQKENI. CDR3 in DNA: TGTGCCAGCTCCCTCGGGCCAGCGGAGGACACTGAAGCTTTCTTT. This codes for CASSLGPAEDTEAFF.

The chain links TRBV7-2 to TRBJ2-2; 7 bases line up with TRBD1. The germline gives CDR1 SGHTA, CDR2 FQGNSA. The CDR3 has 14 residues. V shed 6 bases, J shed 4 bases, and the junction held 5 bases outside the gene matches. As DNA, the CDR3 is TGTGCCAGCAGTACGGGACAGCGCACCGGGGAGCTGTTTTTT. This codes for CASSTGQRTGELFF. The variable domain in full, completed from reference TRBV7-2 and TRBJ2-2, reads GAGVSQSPSNKVTEKGKDVELRCDPISGHTALYWYRQSLGQGLEFLIYFQGNSAPDKSGLPSDRFSAERTGGSVSTLTIQRTQQEDSAVYLCASSTGQRTGELFFGEGSRLTVL.

The genes are TRBV19 and TRBJ2-1; 10 bases align to TRBD2. Germline trimming cut 7 bases from V and 4 bases from J; bases unmatched to any gene: 4. Germline V gene sequence: CDR1 LNHDA, CDR2 SQIVND (reference sequence). This CDR3 comprises 14 residues. The CDR3 sequence: CASNGLADYNEQFF. CDR3 DNA sequence: TGTGCCAGTAATGGACTAGCGGATTACAATGAGCAGTTCTTC. The full variable domain, with the rest looked up from reference TRBV19 and TRBJ2-1, is DGGITQSPKYLFRKEGQNVTLSCEQNLNHDAMYWYRQDPGQGLRLIYYSQIVNDFQKGDIAEGYSVSREKKESFPLTVTSAQKNPTAFYLCASNGLADYNEQFFGPGTRLTVL.

The rearrangement uses TRBV4-1 and TRBJ2-5; TRBD1 might be the D (5 bases). Germline V lookup: CDR1 MGHRA, CDR2 YSYEKL. V was trimmed by 5 bases and J by 6 bases, leaving 31 bases between them. The CDR3 length is 19 residues. The CDR3 reads CASSTRSKGSLGLQKTQYF. CDR3 nucleotides: TGCGCCAGCAGCACTCGAAGTAAGGGGTCCTTGGGCTTACAAAAGACCCAGTACTTC.

This chain links TRBV6-6 with TRBJ2-7; 7 bases map to TRBD1. Trimming removed 2 bases from V and 0 bases from J; junction bases left unmatched: 4. CDR1 and CDR2 (germline): MNHNY, SVGAGI (reference sequence). The CDR3 covers 15 residues. In DNA, the CDR3 is TGTGCCAGCAGTTACCGGACAGGCGCCTCCTACGAGCAGTACTTC. This sequence encodes CASSYRTGASYEQYF.

This clone was seen once. Here the CDR3 DNA reads TGTGCCAGCAGTTTTACAGGGCTTGGCAATCAGCCCCAGCATTTT. Translated: CASSFTGLGNQPQHF. The chain combines TRBV7-2 with TRBJ1-5; TRBD1 might be the D (6 bases). The V end was cut by 6 bases, the J end by 2 bases, with 14 bases between. The CDR3 covers 15 residues. Germline V gene sequence: CDR1 SGHTA, CDR2 FQGNSA. The complete variable domain, with remaining parts taken from reference TRBV7-2 and TRBJ1-5, reads GAGVSQSPSNKVTEKGKDVELRCDPISGHTALYWYRQSLGQGLEFLIYFQGNSAPDKSGLPSDRFSAERTGGSVSTLTIQRTQQEDSAVYLCASSFTGLGNQPQHFGDGTRLSIL.

The genes are TRBV7-8 and TRBJ1-2, with a tentative D call TRBD1 (6 bases). CDR1 is SGHVS and CDR2 is FQNEAQ in the germline V gene. V lost 2 bases, J lost 0 bases, and 10 bases lay in between. The CDR3 runs 15 residues. The CDR3 spells CASSLRTDPNYGYTF. DNA for the CDR3: TGTGCCAGCAGCTTAAGGACAGACCCTAACTATGGCTACACCTTC.

V is TRBV12-3 or TRBV12-4 and J is TRBJ1-2; the match to TRBD1 covers 9 bases. The CDR3 has 13 residues. Trimming took 6 bases from V and 3 from J; bases not matched to a gene: 2. CDR3 DNA: TGTGCCAGCAGGACAGGGGGTTACTATGGCTACACCTTC. The encoded protein is CASRTGGYYGYTF.

The chain recombines TRBV27 with TRBJ1-1; D possibly corresponds to TRBD1 (5 bases). This CDR3 has 17 amino acids. V shed 6 bases and J shed 1 base, with 21 bases lying between them. Germline V gene data show CDR1 as MNHEY and CDR2 as SMNVEV (reference sequence). The CDR3 protein is CASSPGWGGLKNTEAFF. The CDR3 DNA follows: TGTGCCAGCAGCCCAGGATGGGGCGGATTAAAGAACACTGAAGCTTTCTTT.

This sequence joins TRBV25-1 and TRBJ2-5; TRBD2 matches 7 bases. This CDR3 region has 13 residues. Germline V gives CDR1 MGHDK, CDR2 SYGVNS. Trimming removed 1 base from V and 4 bases from J; junction bases left unmatched: 0. The DNA for the CDR3 is TGTGCCAGCAGTGAATGGGGGGGAGAGACCCAGTACTTC. Translated, it gives CASSEWGGETQYF. Full variable domain (outside the CDR3, taken from reference TRBV25-1 and TRBJ2-5): EADIYQTPRYLVIGTGKKITLECSQTMGHDKMYWYQQDPGMELHLIHYSYGVNSTEKGDLSSESTVSRIRTEHFPLTLESARPSHTSQYLCASSEWGGETQYFGPGTRLLVL.

Here the CDR3 reads CASGQGDVYGYTF. For the CDR3, the DNA is TGTGCCAGCGGCCAGGGGGATGTCTATGGCTACACCTTC. The rearrangement links TRBV7-3 to TRBJ1-2; 7 positions agree with TRBD1. Germline CDR1 reads SGHTA; CDR2 reads FQGTGA. CDR3 size: 13 residues. V trimming: 8 bases; J trimming: 4 bases; junction bases outside the gene matches: 7.

This clone was detected once. The chain is built from TRBV18 and TRBJ2-5; 12 bases agree with TRBD2. V lost 0 bases and J lost 1; bases outside the gene matches: 0. The CDR3 has 16 amino acids. In germline, CDR1 is KGHSH, CDR2 LQKENI. The CDR3 reads CASSPPGLAGQETQYF. The CDR3 nucleotides read TGTGCCAGCTCACCACCGGGACTAGCGGGCCAAGAGACCCAGTACTTC.

The chain recombines TRBV24-1 with TRBJ2-2; perhaps TRBD2 as D (6 bases). The CDR3 length is 15 residues. Between the trimmed V and J ends, which lost 7 bases and 0 bases, there was a span of 11 bases. Germline CDR1 and CDR2: KGHDR and SFDVKD. The CDR3 sequence: CATSLSGANTGELFF. In DNA, the CDR3 is TGTGCCACCAGCCTTAGCGGAGCGAACACCGGGGAGCTGTTTTTT.

V usage is TRBV5-8 and J usage is TRBJ1-1; TRBD1 matches at 8 bases. The CDR3 sequence is 16 residues long. Germline V CDR1 and CDR2: SGHTS, YDEGEE. The junction had 8 bases not matched to a gene; V was cut back by 4 bases and J by 0 bases. The CDR3 loop reads CASSAYYRGLNTEAFF. CDR3 nucleotides: TGTGCCAGCAGCGCTTACTACAGGGGGTTGAACACTGAAGCTTTCTTT.

The chain uses TRBV29-1 and TRBJ2-2, with TRBD1 identical over 7 bases. CDR1 and CDR2 from the germline V gene are SQVTM and ANQGSEA. The ends lost 4 bases at V and 7 bases at J; junction bases unmatched: 6. This CDR3 is 13 amino acids long. The CDR3 region is CSVVIGGNGELFF. CDR3 coding DNA: TGCAGCGTTGTTATAGGGGGCAACGGGGAGCTGTTTTTT.